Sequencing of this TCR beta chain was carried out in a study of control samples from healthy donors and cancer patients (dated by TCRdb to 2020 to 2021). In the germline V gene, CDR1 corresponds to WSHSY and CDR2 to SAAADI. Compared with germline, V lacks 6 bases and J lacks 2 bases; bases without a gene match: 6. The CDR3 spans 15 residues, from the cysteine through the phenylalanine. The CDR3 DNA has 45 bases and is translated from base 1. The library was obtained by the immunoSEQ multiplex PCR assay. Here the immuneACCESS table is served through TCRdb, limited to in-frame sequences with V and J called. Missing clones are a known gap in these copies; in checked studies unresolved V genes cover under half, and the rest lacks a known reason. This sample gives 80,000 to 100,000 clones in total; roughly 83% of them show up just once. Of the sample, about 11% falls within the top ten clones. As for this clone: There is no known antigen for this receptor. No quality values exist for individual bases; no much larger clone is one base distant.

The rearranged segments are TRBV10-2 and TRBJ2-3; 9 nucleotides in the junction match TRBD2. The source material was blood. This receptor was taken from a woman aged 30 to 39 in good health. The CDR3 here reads CASSKRGALTDTQYF. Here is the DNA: TGCGCCAGCAGCAAGCGGGGGGCCCTCACAGATACGCAGTATTTT.